The 2 T cell receptor beta chains below were found in one sample sequenced in a study of T cell responses to AZD1222 COVID-19 vaccine. Only in-frame clones appear in the TCRdb table, and some are missing; sequencing was by immunoSEQ multiplex PCR. The data hold under 170,000 clones, with 80% to 95% observed a single time. Sequencing used peripheral blood, obtained 28 days after the second AZD1222 dose. The receptors were sampled from an adult who received the AZD1222 COVID-19 vaccine.

The gene calls are TRBV7-9 and TRBJ2-7, with 8 bases that match TRBD2. Germline CDR1 reads SEHNR; CDR2 reads FQNEAQ (reference sequence). This CDR3 comprises 13 residues. Trimming took 1 base from V and 5 from J; bases not matched to a gene: 1. The CDR3 is CASSLVAGNEQYF. Written as DNA, the CDR3 is TGTGCCAGCAGCTTAGTAGCGGGGAACGAGCAGTACTTC.

The chain links TRBV9 to TRBJ2-1; perhaps D is TRBD1 or TRBD2 (5 bases each). From germline, CDR1 is SGDLS and CDR2 YYNGEE. Trimming cost V 3 bases and J 10 bases, with 17 bases left between them. The CDR3 runs 14 residues. The CDR3 loop is CASSASGLGLEQFF. For the CDR3, the DNA is TGTGCCAGCAGCGCCTCAGGACTGGGGCTAGAGCAGTTCTTC.